A selection of T cell receptor beta chains follows, all from one sample in a study of somatic mutations in cytotoxic T cells in rheumatoid arthritis. Measured with immunoSEQ multiplex PCR; TCRdb has only the in-frame clones, and not every one. Of more than 20,000 clones in the sample, roughly 86% were seen once. Sequencing was performed on CD8+ T cells sorted from blood. These receptor sequences come from a woman in her fifties or sixties in good health. Each CDR3 is given with its conserved first and last residue. D genes are given only for firm matches. Clone size, where shown, is once, few, many, or a class for clones that have expanded.

TRBJ1-1 | TRBV27 | - | - | CASSSGLAEAFF | TGTGCCAGCAGTTCAGGGTTGGCTGAAGCTTTCTTT
TRBJ1-1 | TRBV5-1 | once | TRBD1 | CASSLALTGANTEAFF | TGCGCCAGCAGCTTGGCCCTGACAGGGGCTAACACTGAAGCTTTCTTT
TRBJ2-7 | TRBV10-3 | once | TRBD1 | CAMGTGGEQYF | TGTGCCATGGGGACAGGGGGAGAGCAGTACTTC
TRBJ2-5 | TRBV10-1 | - | - | CASSAYGDQETQYF | TGCGCCAGCAGTGCGTACGGAGACCAAGAGACCCAGTACTTC
TRBJ1-1 | TRBV7-9 | - | - | CASSAATPGRTEAFF | TGTGCCAGCAGCGCCGCAACCCCAGGGCGAACTGAAGCTTTCTTT
TRBJ2-3 | TRBV9 | - | TRBD1 | CASSVWGQGRPDTQYF | TGTGCCAGCAGCGTTTGGGGACAGGGACGACCAGATACGCAGTATTTT
TRBJ2-5 | TRBV9 | - | - | CASSAFDDQETQYF | TGTGCCAGCAGCGCCTTCGACGACCAAGAGACCCAGTACTTC
TRBJ2-3 | TRBV19 | - | TRBD2 | CASSIGLAGGTSTDTQYF | TGTGCCAGTAGTATAGGGCTAGCGGGGGGCACTAGCACAGATACGCAGTATTTT
TRBJ2-7 | TRBV15 | - | - | CATSRGVQGFAYEQYF | TGTGCCACCAGCAGAGGGGTCCAGGGGTTTGCCTACGAGCAGTACTTC
TRBJ2-5 | TRBV13 | - | - | CASSSREEGGQETQYF | TGTGCCAGCAGCTCCCGGGAAGAGGGTGGTCAAGAGACCCAGTACTTC
TRBJ2-7 | TRBV6-1 | - | TRBD2 | CASSDTSGEPYEQYF | TGTGCCAGCAGTGATACTAGCGGGGAACCCTACGAGCAGTACTTC
TRBJ2-1 | TRBV6-4 | once | TRBD1 | CASSGQDSNEQFF | TGTGCCAGCAGCGGACAGGATAGCAATGAGCAGTTCTTC
TRBJ1-1 | TRBV27 | - | - | CASSSQQGKNTEAFF | TGTGCCAGCAGTTCTCAACAGGGTAAGAACACTGAAGCTTTCTTT
TRBJ2-5 | TRBV15 | once | - | CATSRDRNSQETQYF | TGTGCCACCAGCAGAGACCGGAACAGCCAAGAGACCCAGTACTTC
TRBJ2-5 | TRBV28 | - | - | CASRNRAQETQYF | TGTGCCAGCAGAAACAGGGCCCAAGAGACCCAGTACTTC
TRBJ1-5 | TRBV7-8 | - | - | CASSPAGDYSNQPQHF | TGTGCCAGCAGCCCGGCCGGGGATTATAGCAATCAGCCCCAGCATTTT
TRBJ1-1 | TRBV7-2 | - | TRBD1 | CASTYLPGQGVNTEAFF | TGTGCCAGCACCTATTTGCCGGGACAGGGGGTGAACACTGAAGCTTTCTTT